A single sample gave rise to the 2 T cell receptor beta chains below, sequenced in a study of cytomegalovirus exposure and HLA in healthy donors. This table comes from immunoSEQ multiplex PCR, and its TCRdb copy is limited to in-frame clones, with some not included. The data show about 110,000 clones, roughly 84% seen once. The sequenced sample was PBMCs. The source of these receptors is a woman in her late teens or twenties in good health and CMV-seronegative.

The chain's CDR3 is CASSSRVVGELFF. CDR3 DNA: TGTGCCAGCAGCTCCCGTGTCGTTGGGGAGCTGTTTTTT. This rearrangement joins TRBV7-8 to TRBJ2-2, with unresolved D. The V gene lost 4 bases and the J gene lost 8 bases, with 11 bases spanning the gap. Germline assignment: CDR1 SGHVS and CDR2 FQNEAQ. CDR3 size: 13 residues.

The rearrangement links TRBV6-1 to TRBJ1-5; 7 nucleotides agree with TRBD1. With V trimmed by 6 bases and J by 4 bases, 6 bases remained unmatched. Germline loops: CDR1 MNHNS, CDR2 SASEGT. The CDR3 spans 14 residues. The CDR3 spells CASSQDRANQPQHF. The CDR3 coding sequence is TGTGCCAGCAGCCAAGACAGGGCGAATCAGCCCCAGCATTTT.